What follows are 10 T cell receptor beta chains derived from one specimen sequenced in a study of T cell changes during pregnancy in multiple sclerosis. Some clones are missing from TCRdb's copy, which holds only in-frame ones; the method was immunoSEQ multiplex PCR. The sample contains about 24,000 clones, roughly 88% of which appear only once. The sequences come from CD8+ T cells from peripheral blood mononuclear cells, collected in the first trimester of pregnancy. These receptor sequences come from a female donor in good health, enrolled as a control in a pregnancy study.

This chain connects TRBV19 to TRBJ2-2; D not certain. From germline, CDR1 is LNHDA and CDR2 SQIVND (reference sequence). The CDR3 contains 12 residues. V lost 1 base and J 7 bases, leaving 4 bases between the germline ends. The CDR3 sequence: CASSIGDGELFF. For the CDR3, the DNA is TGTGCCAGTAGTATAGGAGACGGGGAGCTGTTTTTT.

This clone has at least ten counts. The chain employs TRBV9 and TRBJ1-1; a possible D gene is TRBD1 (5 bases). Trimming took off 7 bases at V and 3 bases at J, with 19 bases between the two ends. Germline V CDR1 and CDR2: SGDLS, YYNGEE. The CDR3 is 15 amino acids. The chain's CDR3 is CASGVQGGADTEAFF. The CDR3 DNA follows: TGTGCCAGCGGGGTGCAGGGAGGGGCGGACACTGAAGCTTTCTTT.

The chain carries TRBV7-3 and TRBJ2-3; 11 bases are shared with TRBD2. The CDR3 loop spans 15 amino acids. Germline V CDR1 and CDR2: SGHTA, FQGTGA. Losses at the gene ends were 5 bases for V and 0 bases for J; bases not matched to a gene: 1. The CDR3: CASSLAGGSTDTQYF. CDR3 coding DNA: TGTGCCAGCAGCCTAGCGGGGGGAAGCACAGATACGCAGTATTTT.

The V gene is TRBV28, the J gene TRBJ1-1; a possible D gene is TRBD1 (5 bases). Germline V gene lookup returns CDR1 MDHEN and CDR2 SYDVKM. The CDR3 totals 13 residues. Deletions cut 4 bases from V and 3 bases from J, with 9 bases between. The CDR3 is CASSYGGYTEAFF. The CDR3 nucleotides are TGTGCCAGCAGTTACGGGGGGTACACTGAAGCTTTCTTT. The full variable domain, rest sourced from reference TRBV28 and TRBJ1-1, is DVKVTQSSRYLVKRTGEKVFLECVQDMDHENMFWYRQDPGLGLRLIYFSYDVKMKEKGDIPEGYSVSREKKERFSLILESASTNQTSMYLCASSYGGYTEAFFGQGTRLTVV.

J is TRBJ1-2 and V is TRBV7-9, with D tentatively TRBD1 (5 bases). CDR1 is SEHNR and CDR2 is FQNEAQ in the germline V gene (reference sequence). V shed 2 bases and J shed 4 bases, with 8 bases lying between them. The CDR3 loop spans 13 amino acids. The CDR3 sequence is CASSLQGPYGYTF. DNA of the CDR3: TGTGCCAGCAGCTTACAGGGCCCCTATGGCTACACCTTC. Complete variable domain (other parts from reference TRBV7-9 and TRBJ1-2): DTGVSQNPRHKITKRGQNVTFRCDPISEHNRLYWYRQTLGQGPEFLTYFQNEAQLEKSRLLSDRFSAERPKGSFSTLEIQRTEQGDSAMYLCASSLQGPYGYTFGSGTRLTVV.

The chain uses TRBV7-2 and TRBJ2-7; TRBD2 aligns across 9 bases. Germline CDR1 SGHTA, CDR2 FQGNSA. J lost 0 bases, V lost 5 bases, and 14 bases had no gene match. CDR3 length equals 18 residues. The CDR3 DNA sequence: TGTGCCAGCAGCAATAGGGGGGTAGCGGGGGCGAGCTCCTACGAGCAGTACTTC. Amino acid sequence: CASSNRGVAGASSYEQYF.

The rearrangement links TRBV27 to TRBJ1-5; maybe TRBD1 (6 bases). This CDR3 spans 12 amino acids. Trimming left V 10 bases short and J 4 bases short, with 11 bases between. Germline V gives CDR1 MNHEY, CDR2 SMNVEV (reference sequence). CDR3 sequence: CAIGQINQPQHF. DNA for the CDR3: TGTGCCATAGGACAGATTAATCAGCCCCAGCATTTT.

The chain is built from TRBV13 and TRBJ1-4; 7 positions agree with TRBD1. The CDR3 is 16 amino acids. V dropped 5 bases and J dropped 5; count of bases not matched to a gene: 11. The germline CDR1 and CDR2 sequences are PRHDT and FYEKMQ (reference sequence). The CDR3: CASSQETGTGNEKLFF. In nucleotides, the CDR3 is TGTGCCAGCAGCCAAGAGACAGGGACTGGGAATGAAAAACTGTTTTTT.

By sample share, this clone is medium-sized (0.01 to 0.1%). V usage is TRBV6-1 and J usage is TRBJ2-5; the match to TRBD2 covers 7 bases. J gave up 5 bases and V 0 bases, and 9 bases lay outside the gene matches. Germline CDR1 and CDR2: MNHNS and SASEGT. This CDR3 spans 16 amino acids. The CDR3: CASSEAGGGIGETQYF. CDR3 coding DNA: TGTGCCAGCAGTGAAGCGGGGGGGGGAATAGGTGAGACCCAGTACTTC.

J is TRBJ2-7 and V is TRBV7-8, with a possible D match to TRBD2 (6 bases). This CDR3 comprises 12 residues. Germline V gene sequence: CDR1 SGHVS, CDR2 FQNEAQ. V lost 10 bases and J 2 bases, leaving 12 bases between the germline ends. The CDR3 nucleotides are TGTGCCACGGCAGGGAGGACCTACGAGCAGTACTTC. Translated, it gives CATAGRTYEQYF.